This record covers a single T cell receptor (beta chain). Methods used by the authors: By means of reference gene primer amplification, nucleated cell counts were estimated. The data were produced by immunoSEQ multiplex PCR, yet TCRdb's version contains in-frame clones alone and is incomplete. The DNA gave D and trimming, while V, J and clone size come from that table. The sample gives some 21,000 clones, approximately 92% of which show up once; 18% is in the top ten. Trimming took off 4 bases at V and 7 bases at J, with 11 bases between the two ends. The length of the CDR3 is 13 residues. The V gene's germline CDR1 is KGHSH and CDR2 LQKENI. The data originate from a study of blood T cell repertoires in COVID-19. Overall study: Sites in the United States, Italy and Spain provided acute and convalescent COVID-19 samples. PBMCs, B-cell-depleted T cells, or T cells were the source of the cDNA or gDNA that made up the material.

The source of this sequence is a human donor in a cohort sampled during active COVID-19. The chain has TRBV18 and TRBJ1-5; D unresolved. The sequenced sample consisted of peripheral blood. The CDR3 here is CASSLDLPQPQHF. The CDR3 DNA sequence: TGTGCCAGCTCACTAGATTTACCCCAGCCCCAGCATTTT. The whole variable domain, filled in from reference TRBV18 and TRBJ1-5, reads NAGVMQNPRHLVRRRGQEARLRCSPMKGHSHVYWYRQLPEEGLKFMVYLQKENIIDESGMPKERFSAEFPKEGPSILRIQQVVRGDSAAYFCASSLDLPQPQHFGDGTRLSIL.